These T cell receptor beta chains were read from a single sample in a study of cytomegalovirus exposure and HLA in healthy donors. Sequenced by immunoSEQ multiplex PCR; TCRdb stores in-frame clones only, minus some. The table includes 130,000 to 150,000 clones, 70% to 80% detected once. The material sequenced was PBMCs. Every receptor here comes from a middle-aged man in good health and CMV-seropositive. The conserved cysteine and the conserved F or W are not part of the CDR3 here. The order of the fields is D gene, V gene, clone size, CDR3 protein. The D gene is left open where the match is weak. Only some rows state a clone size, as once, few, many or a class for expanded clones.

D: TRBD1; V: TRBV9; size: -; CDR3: ASSVWDRVDTEAF
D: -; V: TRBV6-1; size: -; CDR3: ASRAGYSNQPQH
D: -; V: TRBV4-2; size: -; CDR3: ASSQDWERYEQY
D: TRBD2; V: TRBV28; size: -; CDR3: ASSLIPSGNYEQY
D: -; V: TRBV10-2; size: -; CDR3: ASSEKGPGGELF
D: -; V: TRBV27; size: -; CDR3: ASSFSQGWSGYNEQF
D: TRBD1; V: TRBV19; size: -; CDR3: ASSTRPGQAATNEKLF
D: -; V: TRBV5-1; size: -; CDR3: ASIPEPNTDTQY
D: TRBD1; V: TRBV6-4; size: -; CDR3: ASIPGQGWDEQY
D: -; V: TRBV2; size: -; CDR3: ASMKDSVSGANVLT
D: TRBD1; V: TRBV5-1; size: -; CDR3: ASSLVGGLETQY
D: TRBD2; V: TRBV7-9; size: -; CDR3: ASSLDRAGGMQF
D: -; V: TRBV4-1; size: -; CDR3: ASSQIPGSQPQH
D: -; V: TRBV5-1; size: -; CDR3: ASSLTFMSGYT
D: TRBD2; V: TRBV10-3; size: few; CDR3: AISREGRSDTQY
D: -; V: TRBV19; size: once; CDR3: ATEAAPNEQF